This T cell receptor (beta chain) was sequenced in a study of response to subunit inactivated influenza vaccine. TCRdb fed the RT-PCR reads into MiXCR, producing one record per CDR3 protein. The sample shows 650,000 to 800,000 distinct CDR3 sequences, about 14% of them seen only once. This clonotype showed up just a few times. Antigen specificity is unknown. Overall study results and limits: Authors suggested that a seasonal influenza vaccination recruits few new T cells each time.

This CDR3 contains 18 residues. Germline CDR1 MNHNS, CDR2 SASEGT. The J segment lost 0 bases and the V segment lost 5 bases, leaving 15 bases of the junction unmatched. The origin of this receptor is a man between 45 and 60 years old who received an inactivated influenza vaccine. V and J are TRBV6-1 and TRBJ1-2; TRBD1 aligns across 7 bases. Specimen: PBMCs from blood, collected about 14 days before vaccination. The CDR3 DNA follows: TGTGCCAGCAGTCCGAATACGGGACGACAGGGCCCTAACTATGGCTACACCTTC. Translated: CASSPNTGRQGPNYGYTF.